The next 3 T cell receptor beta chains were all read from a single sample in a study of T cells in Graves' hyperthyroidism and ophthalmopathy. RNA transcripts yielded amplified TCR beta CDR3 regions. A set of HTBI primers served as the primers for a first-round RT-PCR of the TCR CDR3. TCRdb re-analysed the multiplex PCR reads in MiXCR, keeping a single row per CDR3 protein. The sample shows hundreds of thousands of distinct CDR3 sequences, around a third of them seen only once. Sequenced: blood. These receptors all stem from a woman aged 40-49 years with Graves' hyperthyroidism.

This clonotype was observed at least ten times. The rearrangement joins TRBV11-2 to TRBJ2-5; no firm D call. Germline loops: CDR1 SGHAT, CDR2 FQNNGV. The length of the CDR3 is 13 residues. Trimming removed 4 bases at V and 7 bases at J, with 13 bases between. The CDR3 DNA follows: TGTGCCAGCAGCTCCCGATCAGAGACGACCCAGTACTTC. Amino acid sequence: CASSSRSETTQYF.

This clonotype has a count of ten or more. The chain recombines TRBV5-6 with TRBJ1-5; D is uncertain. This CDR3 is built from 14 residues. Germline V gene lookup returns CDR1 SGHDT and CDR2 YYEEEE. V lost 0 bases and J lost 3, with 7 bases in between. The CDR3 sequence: CASSLVGVNQPQHF. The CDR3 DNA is TGTGCCAGCAGCTTGGTCGGGGTCAATCAGCCCCAGCATTTT.

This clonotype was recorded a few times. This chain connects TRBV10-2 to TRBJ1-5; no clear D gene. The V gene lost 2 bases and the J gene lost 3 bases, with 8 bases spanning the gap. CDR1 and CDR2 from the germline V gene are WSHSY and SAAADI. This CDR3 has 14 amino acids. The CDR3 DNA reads TGCGCCAGCAGTGAGAGTCAGGCCAATCAGCCCCAGCATTTT. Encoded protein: CASSESQANQPQHF.